The TCR beta chain under discussion was sequenced for a study of T-cell memory formation after mild COVID-19. Study-wide results and limits: Mostly located in CM and EM were contracting CD4+ clones, with contracting CD8+ clones located in EMRA. Pre-infection memory harbored some responding clones, suggesting cross-reactive memory joined.

Germline V gene data show CDR1 as SGHAT and CDR2 as FQDESV (reference sequence). This CDR3 has 15 amino acids. V was shortened by 3 bases and J by 4 bases, with 15 bases between the two germline ends. In TCRdb, the 5' RACE reads were re-called with MiXCR into one record per CDR3 protein. The table has 250,000 to 300,000 distinct CDR3 sequences, more than 15% seen once; the top ten hold roughly 24%. Details on this clonotype: Its antigen is not known.

The material sequenced was PBMCs or a T cell subset sorted from them (not recorded which). The chain has TRBV11-1 and TRBJ1-2; perhaps TRBD1 as D (5 bases). The TCR comes from a man between 18 and 29 years old who had mild COVID-19 (a few samples of this study predate the infection). Cell type and time point are not known. The CDR3 loop reads CASSFLNQGSYGYTF. For the CDR3, the DNA is TGTGCCAGCAGCTTTCTCAACCAGGGCTCCTATGGCTACACCTTC.